These T cell receptor beta chains were read from a single sample in a study of cytomegalovirus exposure and HLA in healthy donors. Assay: immunoSEQ multiplex PCR; the TCRdb copy retains only in-frame clones and omits some. The profile shows some 140,000 clones, over 70% of them singletons. The sequenced material came from PBMCs. These receptors were collected from a woman in her late teens or twenties in good health and CMV-seronegative. CDR3s include the opening cysteine and the closing phenylalanine or tryptophan. The D gene is left open where the match is weak. The listing skips clone size in some rows; elsewhere it reads once, few, many or a size class.

>TRBD1|NA|TRBJ2-5|TRBV6-1
TGTGCCGGGGAGAACCGGGACAGGGGGCAAGAGACCCAGTACTTC
CAGENRDRGQETQYF
>NA|NA|TRBJ2-1|TRBV2
TGTGCCAGCAGTGGCACGGGGGAGGAGCAGTTCTTC
CASSGTGEEQFF
>NA|NA|TRBJ1-4|TRBV15
TGTGCCACCAGCAGAGAGGCAGGGTGGAGACCAACTAATGAAAAACTGTTTTTT
CATSREAGWRPTNEKLFF
>NA|NA|TRBJ1-4|TRBV4-1
TGCGCCAGCAGCCAAGGAAAAGTAGGGGGAAAACTGTTTTTT
CASSQGKVGGKLFF
>TRBD2|NA|TRBJ2-7|TRBV28
TGTGCCAGCAGTCCGGAAATTACTAGCGGAGAGCAGTACTTC
CASSPEITSGEQYF
>NA|NA|TRBJ1-2|TRBV6-5
TGTGCCAGCAGACGGGACACAGCTAACTATGGCTACACCTTC
CASRRDTANYGYTF
>NA|NA|TRBJ2-7|TRBV6-1
TGTGCCAGCAGTGAAGCCGGGTTTTCCTACGAGCAGTACTTC
CASSEAGFSYEQYF
>TRBD2|few|TRBJ2-3|TRBV23-1
TGCGCCAGCAGTCCCGGGCGGGAGATCTCAGATACGCAGTATTTT
CASSPGREISDTQYF
>TRBD2|NA|TRBJ2-1|TRBV13
TGTGCCAGCAGCCTGGGGACTGGCGGGGGTGGTGAGCAGTTCTTC
CASSLGTGGGGEQFF
>TRBD2|NA|TRBJ2-1|TRBV2
TGTGCCGGTAATTTAGCGGGAAAAACTAATGAGCAGTTCTTC
CAGNLAGKTNEQFF
>TRBD2|NA|TRBJ2-1|TRBV6-4
TGTGCCAGCAGTGCCTCGGGAGGGCCACAGCAGTTCTTC
CASSASGGPQQFF
>NA|NA|TRBJ2-1|TRBV29-1
TGCAGCGTCGCCACTAGAGGAACCTACAATGAGCAGTTCTTC
CSVATRGTYNEQFF
>NA|NA|TRBJ2-3|TRBV5-1
TGCGCCAGTAGGGGGATGGACACAGATACGCAGTATTTT
CASRGMDTDTQYF
>TRBD1|NA|TRBJ1-5|TRBV30
TGTGCCTGGACTCCCCGGGACAGCGCTAACAATCAGCCCCAGCATTTT
CAWTPRDSANNQPQHF
>TRBD1|NA|TRBJ2-7|TRBV7-8
TGTGCCAGCAGAGGGCCGCCCGGACAGGACTCCTACGAGCAGTACTTC
CASRGPPGQDSYEQYF
>TRBD1|NA|TRBJ1-2|TRBV5-4
TGTGCCAGCACAACAGGGGGACGCGGCTATGGCTACACCTTC
CASTTGGRGYGYTF
>NA|NA|TRBJ1-4|TRBV18
TGTGCCACCGCGGACAGACCTAATGAAAAACTGTTTTTT
CATADRPNEKLFF
>NA|once|TRBJ2-3|TRBV6-1
TGTGCCAGCAACTTCCAGGGGTTTAGCACAGATACGCAGTATTTT
CASNFQGFSTDTQYF
>TRBD2|NA|TRBJ2-7|TRBV29-1
TGCAGCGTGGCGACTAGCGGGAGCTCCTACGAGCAGTACTTC
CSVATSGSSYEQYF
>NA|NA|TRBJ2-2|TRBV9
TGTGCCAGCAGGGTGTCAGGGAACACCGGGGAGCTGTTTTTT
CASRVSGNTGELFF
>NA|once|TRBJ2-2|TRBV6-1
TGTGCCAGCGGGAGAGTTTCAGGAGAGAGCGGGGAGCTGTTTTTT
CASGRVSGESGELFF
>NA|NA|TRBJ1-1|TRBV30
TGTGCCTGGAGACCGGGATTGAACACTGAAGCTTTCTTT
CAWRPGLNTEAFF
>TRBD2|NA|TRBJ2-1|TRBV11-2
TGTGCCAGCAGCTTACACCGTGCGGGAGCAGCCTACAATGAGCAGTTCTTC
CASSLHRAGAAYNEQFF